This T cell receptor delta chain came from a study of γδ T cells in repeated Plasmodium falciparum infection. With CATT, TCRdb re-called clones from the multiplex PCR reads. The sample has around 82,000 delta-chain clones, roughly 1.4% seen once. The germline gives CDR1 TSWWSYY, CDR2 QGS. The CDR3 length is 25 residues. Study-level results: Malian children's Vdelta2-negative repertoires appeared more expanded and less diverse than Australians'.

Flow sorting of PBMC yielded separate Vgamma9/Vdelta2+ and Vdelta2-negative gammadelta T cell populations for bulk repertoire analysis. The table lists this clone with a few counts. Its antigen is not known. The TCRdb protein comes from a much larger clone and disagrees with this DNA's translation at residue 23, likely due to a read error; the protein given here is derived from the DNA. Specimen: gamma-delta T cells from blood. No J gene was assigned, while the V gene was called as TRDV1; TRDD3 is the table's D call and was not checked against the DNA. The TCR was taken from a pool of human donors (malaria-infected and uninfected, not separated). This CDR3 is CALGELWAFLRSTGGKQGEADKPIF. The CDR3 coding sequence is TGTGCTCTTGGGGAACTATGGGCGTTCCTACGTTCCACTGGGGGAAAACAGGGGGAGGCCGATAAACCCATCTTT.